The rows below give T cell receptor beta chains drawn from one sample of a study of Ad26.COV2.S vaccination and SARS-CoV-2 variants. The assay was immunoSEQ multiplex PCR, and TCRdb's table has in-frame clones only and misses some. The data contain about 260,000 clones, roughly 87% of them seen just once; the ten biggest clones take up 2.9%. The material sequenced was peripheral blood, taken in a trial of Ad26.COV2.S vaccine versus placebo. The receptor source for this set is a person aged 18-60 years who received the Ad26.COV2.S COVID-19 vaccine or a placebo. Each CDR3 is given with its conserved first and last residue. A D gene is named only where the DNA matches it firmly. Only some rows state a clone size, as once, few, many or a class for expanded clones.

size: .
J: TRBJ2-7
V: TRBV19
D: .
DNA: TGTGCCAGTAGTATAGCCGGCTCCTCCTACGAGCAGTACTTC
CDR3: CASSIAGSSYEQYF

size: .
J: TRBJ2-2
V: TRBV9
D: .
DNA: TGTGCCAGCAGCGCAGAGGCTATGGGCACCGGGGAGCTGTTTTTT
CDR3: CASSAEAMGTGELFF

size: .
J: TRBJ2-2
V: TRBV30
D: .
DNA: TGTGCCTGGAGTGTAATCCGGGGTGGTTACACCGGGGAGCTGTTTTTT
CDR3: CAWSVIRGGYTGELFF

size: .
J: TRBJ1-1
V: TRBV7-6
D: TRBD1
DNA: TGTGCCAGCAGCTTAGCAGTTACAGGGGCGATGAACACTGAAGCTTTCTTT
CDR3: CASSLAVTGAMNTEAFF

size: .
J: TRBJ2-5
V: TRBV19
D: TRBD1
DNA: TGTGCCAGTAGTGCCAAGGGACAGGGGGCCGGAGAGACCCAGTACTTC
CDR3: CASSAKGQGAGETQYF

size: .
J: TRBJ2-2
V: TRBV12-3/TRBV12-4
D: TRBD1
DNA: TGTGCCAGCAGTTTCGGGACAGCCGGGGAGCTGTTTTTT
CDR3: CASSFGTAGELFF

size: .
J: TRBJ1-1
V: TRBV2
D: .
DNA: TGTGCCAGCCGGAACAGGGTGAACACTGAAGCTTTCTTT
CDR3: CASRNRVNTEAFF

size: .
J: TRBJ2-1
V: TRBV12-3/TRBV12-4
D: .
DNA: TGTGCCAGCAGTTTGGGTGTCCACAATGAGCAGTTCTTC
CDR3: CASSLGVHNEQFF

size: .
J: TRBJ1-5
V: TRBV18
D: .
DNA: TGTGCCAGCTCACCAGGGGTCAATCAGCCCCAGCATTTT
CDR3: CASSPGVNQPQHF

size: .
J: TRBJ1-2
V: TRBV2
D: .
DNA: TGTGCCAGCTGCGGCAGCCCAACGGGAGGCTACACCTTC
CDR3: CASCGSPTGGYTF

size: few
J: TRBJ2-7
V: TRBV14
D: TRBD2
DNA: TGTGCCAGCAGCCTTATGACTAGCGGAGTATACGAGCAGTACTTC
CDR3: CASSLMTSGVYEQYF

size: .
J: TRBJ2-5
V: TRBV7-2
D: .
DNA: TGTGCCAGCAGCGGCAGGGCGAGGGAGACCCAGTACTTC
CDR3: CASSGRARETQYF

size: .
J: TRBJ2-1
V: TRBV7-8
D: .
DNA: TGTGCCAGCAGCCAACCCCTCCTCTACAATGAGCAGTTCTTC
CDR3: CASSQPLLYNEQFF

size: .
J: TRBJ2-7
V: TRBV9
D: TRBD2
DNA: TGTGCCAGCAGCCCCCGAGGACTAGCGGGGGGCCAGGTGGGCGAGCAGTACTTC
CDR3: CASSPRGLAGGQVGEQYF

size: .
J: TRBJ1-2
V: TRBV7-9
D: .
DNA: TGTGCCAGCAGCTTAGATGGGGTTGACCTGTATGGCTACACCTTC
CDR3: CASSLDGVDLYGYTF

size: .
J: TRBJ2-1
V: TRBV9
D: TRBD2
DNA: TGTGCCAGCAGCCCCGCTGGACTAGCGGGGGGGAATAATGAGCAGTTCTTC
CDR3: CASSPAGLAGGNNEQFF

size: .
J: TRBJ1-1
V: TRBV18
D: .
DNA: TGTGCCAGCTCACCACCTTATAACAGGGCCACTGAAGCTTTCTTT
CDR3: CASSPPYNRATEAFF

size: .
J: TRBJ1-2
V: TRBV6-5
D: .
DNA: TGTGCCAGCAGTTACTCCCTGGACGGGAACTATGGCTACACCTTC
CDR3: CASSYSLDGNYGYTF

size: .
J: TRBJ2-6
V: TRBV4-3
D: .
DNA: TGCGCCAGCAGCCAAGAGAGATCTGGGGCCAACGTCCTGACTTTC
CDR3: CASSQERSGANVLTF

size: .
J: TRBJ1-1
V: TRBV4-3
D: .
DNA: TGCGCCAGCAGCCAAGTTATTGGAAACACTGAAGCTTTCTTT
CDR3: CASSQVIGNTEAFF

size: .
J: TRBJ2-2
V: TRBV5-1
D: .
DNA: TGCGCCAGCAGCGAACCAAGAGACACCGGGGAGCTGTTTTTT
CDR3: CASSEPRDTGELFF

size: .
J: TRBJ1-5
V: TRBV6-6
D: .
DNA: TGTGCCAGCAGTTATTCATGGGGGGGCGAGCCTCAGCCCCAGCATTTT
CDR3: CASSYSWGGEPQPQHF

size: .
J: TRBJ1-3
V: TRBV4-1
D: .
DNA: TGCGCCAGCAGCCTGCGGAACACCATATATTTT
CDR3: CASSLRNTIYF

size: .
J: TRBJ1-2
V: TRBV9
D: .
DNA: TGTGCCAGCAGCCCCCGGACGGGGGACCTAGACTATGGCTACACCTTC
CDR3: CASSPRTGDLDYGYTF

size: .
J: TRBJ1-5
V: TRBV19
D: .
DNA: TGTGCCAGTAGTATAGGGATTTTTAGCAATCAGCCCCAGCATTTT
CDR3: CASSIGIFSNQPQHF

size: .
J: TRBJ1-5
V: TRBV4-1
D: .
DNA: TGCGCCAGCAGCCAAGATGGGAATCAGCCCCAGCATTTT
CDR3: CASSQDGNQPQHF

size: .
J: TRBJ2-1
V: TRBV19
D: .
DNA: TGTGCCAGTAGCCCTACAGGGGAGGTAGCGAATGAGCAGTTCTTC
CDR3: CASSPTGEVANEQFF

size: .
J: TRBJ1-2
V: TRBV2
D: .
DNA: TGTGCCAGCAGTTACGACTATGGCTACACCTTC
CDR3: CASSYDYGYTF

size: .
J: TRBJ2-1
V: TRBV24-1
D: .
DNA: TGTGCCACCAGTGGCCGGCAACCCTACAATGAGCAGTTCTTC
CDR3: CATSGRQPYNEQFF

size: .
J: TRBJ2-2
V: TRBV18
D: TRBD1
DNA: TGTGCCAGCTCACCAGGGGTCGGGACAGCGAACACCGGGGAGCTGTTTTTT
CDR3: CASSPGVGTANTGELFF

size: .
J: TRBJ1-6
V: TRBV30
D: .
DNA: TGTGCCTGGAGTACGAGTGGGAGTTCACCCCTCCACTTT
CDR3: CAWSTSGSSPLHF

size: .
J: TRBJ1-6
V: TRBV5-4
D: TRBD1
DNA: TGTGCCAGCAGCGCCGGGACAGTCAGTAATTCACCCCTCCACTTT
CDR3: CASSAGTVSNSPLHF

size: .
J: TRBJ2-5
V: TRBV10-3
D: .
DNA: TGTGCCATCAGTGGGGCTGGGGGCACAGAGACCCAGTACTTC
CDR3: CAISGAGGTETQYF

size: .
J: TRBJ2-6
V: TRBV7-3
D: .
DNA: TGTGCCAGCCGGAGCTCTGGGGCCAACGTCCTGACTTTC
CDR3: CASRSSGANVLTF

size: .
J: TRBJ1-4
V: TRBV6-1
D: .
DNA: TGTGCCAGCAGTGAAGGAGGGTATAATGAAAAACTGTTTTTT
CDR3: CASSEGGYNEKLFF

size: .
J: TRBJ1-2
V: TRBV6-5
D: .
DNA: TGTGCCAGCAGCAGACAGGACGACTATGGCTACACCTTC
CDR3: CASSRQDDYGYTF

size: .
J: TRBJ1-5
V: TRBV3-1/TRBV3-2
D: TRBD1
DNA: TGTGCCAGCAGCCGAGGCGGGACAGGGTTTAATCAGCCCCAGCATTTT
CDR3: CASSRGGTGFNQPQHF

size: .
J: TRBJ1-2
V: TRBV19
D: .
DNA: TGTGCCAGTAGTACTCAAGGAAACGGGGACTATGGCTACACCTTC
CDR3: CASSTQGNGDYGYTF

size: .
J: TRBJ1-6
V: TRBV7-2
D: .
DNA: TGTGCCAGCTGGTCCTTAACAGGGAGGGTCCACTTT
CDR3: CASWSLTGRVHF

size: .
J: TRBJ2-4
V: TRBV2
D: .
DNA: TGTGCCAGCAGCAGAAGGGGGACGAAGGAAAACATTCAGTACTTC
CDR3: CASSRRGTKENIQYF

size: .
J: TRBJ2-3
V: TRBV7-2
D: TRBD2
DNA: TGTGCCAGCATCCTCGGGACTAGCGGGCCACTACCCTTTACAGATACGCAGTATTTT
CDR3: CASILGTSGPLPFTDTQYF

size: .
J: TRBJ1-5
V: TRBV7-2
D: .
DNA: TGTGCCAGCAGCTTACTTTCACGTAGCAATCAGCCCCAGCATTTT
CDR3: CASSLLSRSNQPQHF

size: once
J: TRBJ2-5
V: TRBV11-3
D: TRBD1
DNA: TGTGCCAGCAGCCAAACAGGGGCCGTGCAGACCCAGTACTTC
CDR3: CASSQTGAVQTQYF

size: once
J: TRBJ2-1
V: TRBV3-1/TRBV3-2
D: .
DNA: TGTGCCAGCAGCCAAGAAGCAGCGGCTCTTTCCTACAATGAGCAGTTCTTC
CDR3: CASSQEAAALSYNEQFF

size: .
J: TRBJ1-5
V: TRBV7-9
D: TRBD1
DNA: TGTGCCAGCAGCCGGGACAGCAATAATCAGCCCCAGCATTTT
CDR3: CASSRDSNNQPQHF

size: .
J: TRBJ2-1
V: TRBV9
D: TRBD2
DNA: TGTGCCAGCACCCGGACCGGGGGGGCTTCCTACAATGAGCAGTTCTTC
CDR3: CASTRTGGASYNEQFF

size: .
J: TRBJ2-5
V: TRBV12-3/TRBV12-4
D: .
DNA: TGTGCCAGCAGTTTGGGAGAGACCCAGTACTTC
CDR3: CASSLGETQYF

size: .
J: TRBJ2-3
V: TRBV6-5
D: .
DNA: TGTGCCAGCAGTTATCCGCTTTCAGATACGCAGTATTTT
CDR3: CASSYPLSDTQYF

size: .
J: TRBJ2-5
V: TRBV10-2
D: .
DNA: TGCGCCAGCAGCCTGTTGGGGGGTGGGGAGACCCAGTACTTC
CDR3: CASSLLGGGETQYF

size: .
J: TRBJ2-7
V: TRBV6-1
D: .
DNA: TGTGCCAGCAGTGAATGGAGGAGCTCCTACGAGCAGTACTTC
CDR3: CASSEWRSSYEQYF

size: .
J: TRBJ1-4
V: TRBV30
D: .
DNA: TGTGCCTGGAATCGTGGGGGGGCTAATGAAAAACTGTTTTTT
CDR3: CAWNRGGANEKLFF